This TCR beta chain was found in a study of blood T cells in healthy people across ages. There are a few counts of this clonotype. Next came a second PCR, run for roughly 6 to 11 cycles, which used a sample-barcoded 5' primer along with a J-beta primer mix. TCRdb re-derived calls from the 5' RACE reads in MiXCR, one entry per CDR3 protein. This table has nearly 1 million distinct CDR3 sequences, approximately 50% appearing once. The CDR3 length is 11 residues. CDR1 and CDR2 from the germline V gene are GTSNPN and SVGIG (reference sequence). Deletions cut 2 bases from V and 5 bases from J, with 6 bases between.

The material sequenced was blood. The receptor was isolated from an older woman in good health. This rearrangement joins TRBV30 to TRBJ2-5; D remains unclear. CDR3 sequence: CAWSPGETQYF. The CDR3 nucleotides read TGTGCCTGGAGTCCGGGCGAGACCCAGTACTTC.